The rows below give T cell receptor beta chains drawn from one sample of a study of T-cell reconstitution after alpha-beta-depleted transplantation in children. TCRdb re-called the PCR reads with MiXCR, one entry per CDR3 protein. The sample contains 900,000 or so distinct CDR3 sequences, about 16% of which appear only once. This specimen was PBMCs, mostly from graft donor cells, taken 360 days after TCRalphabeta/CD19-depleted stem cell transplant. The source of these receptors is a male patient younger than 18 who had a stem cell transplant for acute lymphoblastic leukemia, so the T cells may come from the graft donor. Each CDR3 is given with its conserved first and last residue. The D gene is left open where the match is weak. Clone size appears in some rows only: once, few, many, or a class for an expanded clone.

CDR3aa,CDR3nt,v_gene,j_gene,abundance,d_gene
CASSFPTPGGDDEQYF,TGTGCCAGCAGTTTCCCTACCCCAGGGGGCGATGACGAGCAGTACTTC,TRBV6-9,TRBJ2-7,few,TRBD1
CASSALQGFDEQFF,TGTGCCAGTAGCGCACTACAGGGGTTCGATGAGCAGTTCTTC,TRBV19,TRBJ2-1,many,TRBD1
CASSLFRAGGSYEQYF,TGTGCCAGCAGCTTATTTCGAGCGGGGGGCTCCTACGAGCAGTACTTC,TRBV13,TRBJ2-7,-,TRBD2
CASSLIASGSDEQFF,TGTGCCAGCAGCTTAATAGCTAGCGGGAGTGATGAGCAGTTCTTC,TRBV7-7,TRBJ2-1,few,TRBD2
CATSIERQTGYTF,TGTGCCACCAGCATAGAACGACAGACTGGCTACACCTTC,TRBV15,TRBJ1-2,-,-
CSARTGGTFDIQYF,TGCAGCGCCCGGACAGGGGGGACGTTCGACATTCAGTACTTC,TRBV29-1,TRBJ2-4,-,TRBD1
CASSTGLFQETQYF,TGCGCCAGCAGCACGGGACTATTTCAAGAGACCCAGTACTTC,TRBV5-1,TRBJ2-5,-,TRBD2
CAITKNRGGSGYTF,TGTGCCATCACTAAAAACAGGGGTGGGTCTGGCTACACCTTC,TRBV10-3,TRBJ1-2,few,TRBD1
CASKRFPTNEKLFF,TGTGCCAGCAAGCGGTTTCCAACTAATGAAAAACTGTTTTTT,TRBV11-2,TRBJ1-4,-,-
CSASGRGFTSGRMYEQYF,TGCAGTGCTAGTGGGAGGGGTTTTACTAGCGGGAGAATGTACGAGCAGTACTTC,TRBV20-1,TRBJ2-7,few,TRBD2
CASSEWGSPNEQFF,TGTGCCAGCAGTGAATGGGGCAGTCCCAATGAGCAGTTCTTC,TRBV25-1,TRBJ2-1,few,-
CASSLRKGVYNEQFF,TGTGCCAGCAGCTTAAGAAAGGGGGTCTACAATGAGCAGTTCTTC,TRBV7-3,TRBJ2-1,-,-
CASSLGNRYEQYF,TGCGCCAGCAGCCTGGGGAACAGGTACGAGCAGTACTTC,TRBV4-1,TRBJ2-7,many,-
CASSQEVLSDTQYF,TGTGCCAGCAGCCAAGAGGTGCTCTCAGATACGCAGTATTTT,TRBV4-2,TRBJ2-3,few,-
CASSLAGLAGRYEQYF,TGTGCCAGCAGCTTAGCTGGGCTAGCGGGACGTTACGAGCAGTACTTC,TRBV7-4,TRBJ2-7,-,TRBD2
CSAARQGKETQYF,TGCAGTGCGGCCCGACAGGGGAAAGAGACCCAGTACTTC,TRBV20-1,TRBJ2-5,many,TRBD1